The 4 T cell receptor beta chains below all came from one sample that was sequenced in a study of blood T cell repertoires in COVID-19. This table comes from immunoSEQ multiplex PCR, and its TCRdb copy is limited to in-frame clones, with some not included. In the table there are some 100,000 clones, around 87% of which are singletons. Sample: peripheral blood. The source is a human donor in a cohort sampled during active COVID-19.

The chain uses TRBV10-3 and TRBJ2-5, with 9 positions matching TRBD2. The CDR3 loop spans 17 amino acids. J was trimmed by 1 base and V by 10 bases; bases with no gene match: 16. Germline V gives CDR1 ENHRY, CDR2 SYGVKD. CDR3 in DNA: TGTGCCACCTCTTCTCGGGGGCTAGCGGGGCCCCAAGAGACCCAGTACTTC. Its protein product is CATSSRGLAGPQETQYF.

This clone was observed a few times. This same CDR3 is encoded by further DNA sequences in the sample. The gene calls are TRBV5-1 and TRBJ1-1; no definite D call. The CDR3 spans 13 residues. Trimming took off 0 bases at V and 3 bases at J, with 6 bases between the two ends. The germline V gene has CDR1 SGHRS and CDR2 YFSETQ. CDR3 region: CASSLARDTEAFF. The DNA for the CDR3 is TGCGCCAGCAGCTTGGCTAGAGACACTGAAGCTTTCTTT.

The chain joins TRBV11-3 to TRBJ2-2; 9 positions match TRBD1. CDR1 and CDR2 (germline): SGHNT, YENEEA. This CDR3 comprises 16 residues. Trimming at V came to 5 bases and at J to 4 bases, leaving 8 bases not matched to a gene. CDR3 sequence: CASSPGQGRGTGELFF. In nucleotides, the CDR3 is TGTGCCAGCAGCCCGGGACAGGGCCGGGGCACCGGGGAGCTGTTTTTT.

V gene TRBV6-5 combines with J gene TRBJ1-2; a weak D match, TRBD1 (5 bases). The CDR3 has 14 residues. V was cut by 7 bases and J by 10 bases, with 22 bases left in between. CDR1 is MNHEY, CDR2 SVGAGI, per germline. The CDR3, as DNA: TGTGCCAGCAATTCGGGGGACTACCTGGCCCTCTACACCTTC. This gives the protein CASNSGDYLALYTF.